This T cell receptor (beta chain) is from a study of shared clonotypes between healthy human individuals. The CDR3 extends over 15 amino acids. Per the germline V gene, CDR1 is SGHRS and CDR2 is YFSETQ. After removal of 5 bases from V and 4 bases from J, the junction contained 8 bases not matched to a gene. The method was immunoSEQ multiplex PCR; TCRdb's version includes in-frame clones alone and lacks a portion of them. This table has about 1 million clones, 78% appearing once. The sequencing sample was made of memory CD4+ T cells from PBMCs. Subset: CD45RA-negative fraction. The rearrangement links TRBV5-1 to TRBJ2-3, with 9 bases lining up with TRBD2. The sequence was obtained from a man younger than 35 in good health. Some clones in this sample may be carry-over from other donors' samples. The CDR3 region is CASRRLAGVPDTQYF. The CDR3 DNA reads as TGCGCCAGCAGGCGGTTAGCGGGAGTACCAGATACGCAGTATTTT.